This T cell receptor (beta chain) originates from a study of cytomegalovirus exposure and HLA in healthy donors. The CDR3 sequence is 14 residues long. J lost 2 bases, V lost 5 bases, and 1 base had no gene match. Germline CDR1 LNHDA, CDR2 SQIVND (reference sequence). Use of 60 Vbeta and 13 Jbeta primers characterized the PCR. The assay was immunoSEQ multiplex PCR, and TCRdb's table has in-frame clones only and misses some. The repertoire holds roughly 200,000 clones, 76% seen once, with 0.6% to 0.7% in the top ten. Sequenced: PBMCs. The genes are TRBV19 and TRBJ1-4; 8 positions match TRBD1. This TCR was sampled from a man younger than 35 in good health and CMV-seronegative. CDR3 amino acids: CASSGTGTNEKLFF. The CDR3 nucleotides read TGTGCCAGTAGTGGGACAGGTACTAATGAAAAACTGTTTTTT.